This T cell receptor beta chain was identified in a study of T cell responses to AZD1222 COVID-19 vaccine. Study-wide results and caveats: Vaccine-related CD4 TCRs covered spike, predominating at 160-218 and 743-854. There were mostly white British donors and more females than males, and clonal diversity was possibly underestimated. AZD1222 recipients seropositive at baseline numbered only 6 or 7.

Germline trimming cut 4 bases from V and 6 bases from J; bases unmatched to any gene: 15. Germline CDR1 and CDR2: MGHRA and YSYEKL. CDR3 length: 16 residues. Sequencing was performed with immunoSEQ multiplex PCR; in TCRdb, only in-frame clones are kept and a portion is missing. The sample holds more than 120,000 clones; approximately 86% are singletons and the top ten take 4.5% to 5.5%. This clone has only a few counts. As yet, its antigen is unknown. This sequence was found in an adult who received the MenACWY meningococcal vaccine as a control. This sequence joins TRBV4-1 and TRBJ2-7; the match to TRBD1 covers 7 bases. The specimen was peripheral blood, collected 28 days after the second dose of the MenACWY control vaccine. Here the CDR3 DNA reads TGCGCCAGCAGCCGATTGAAACGGGGACAGCTGGGCGAGCAGTACTTC. Amino acid sequence: CASSRLKRGQLGEQYF.